This entry lists 10 T cell receptor beta chains sequenced from one sample in a study of post-analysis software for immune sequencing data. Unique molecular identifiers tagged the TCR beta cDNA libraries. A single record per CDR3 protein comes from TCRdb applying MiXCR to the PCR reads. Of 430,000 or so distinct CDR3 sequences listed, about 40% were seen once; the top ten hold about 7.6%. Antigens of these TCRs are unknown. The study's findings and limits: There were a handful of TRBV segments more frequent in patients than controls, and TRBV5-6, TRBV5-1 and TRBV20-1 were among them.

Sequencing used blood. The source of these receptors is a girl aged 2-10 years with multiple sclerosis.

This chain links TRBV7-9 with TRBJ2-3; D may be TRBD1 (6 bases). V dropped 2 bases and J dropped 2 bases, with 17 bases sitting between them. The germline V gene has CDR1 SEHNR and CDR2 FQNEAQ (reference sequence). CDR3 length: 17 residues. In nucleotides, the CDR3 is TGTGCCAGCAGCTTATCAAGGCAGGGGTCGGCCACAGATACGCAGTATTTT. Protein product: CASSLSRQGSATDTQYF.

The chain recombines TRBV15 with TRBJ2-7; possibly TRBD1 for D (6 bases). The CDR3 runs 16 residues. Per germline, CDR1 LNHNV and CDR2 YYDKDF (reference sequence). V was shortened by 0 bases and J by 2 bases, with 14 bases between the two germline ends. CDR3 in DNA: TGTGCCACCAGCAGAGATTACGGACAGAAAGCCTACGAGCAGTACTTC. Its protein is CATSRDYGQKAYEQYF.

This clonotype has a handful of counts. The chain couples TRBV7-2 to TRBJ2-3, with 11 bases identical to TRBD1. Trimming at V came to 4 bases and at J to 8 bases, leaving 5 bases not matched to a gene. Germline V gene sequence: CDR1 SGHTA, CDR2 FQGNSA. The CDR3 loop spans 14 amino acids. The CDR3 nucleotides are TGTGCCAGCAGCTCCCGGACAGGGGGCAGTACGCAGTATTTT. This encodes CASSSRTGGSTQYF.

The chain employs TRBV15 and TRBJ2-3; 12 bases are a match to TRBD2. V trimming: 0 bases; J trimming: 7 bases; junction bases outside the gene matches: 8. Germline V lookup: CDR1 LNHNV, CDR2 YYDKDF (reference sequence). The CDR3 consists of 17 residues. CDR3 sequence (DNA): TGTGCCACCAGCAGAGATCTAGCGGGAGGGAAGGGGAATACGCAGTATTTT. Translating it yields CATSRDLAGGKGNTQYF.

In this sample, this clonotype turned up once. The V call is TRBV3-1, the J call TRBJ1-2; no clear D. CDR3 length: 15 amino acids. Germline V CDR1 and CDR2: LGHDT, YNNKEL (reference sequence). Trimming took off 4 bases at V and 1 base at J, with 13 bases between the two ends. The CDR3 here is CASSPEGRHNYGYTF. For the CDR3, the DNA is TGTGCCAGCAGCCCCGAGGGCAGGCATAACTATGGCTACACCTTC. The full variable domain, rest sourced from reference TRBV3-1 and TRBJ1-2, is DTAVSQTPKYLVTQMGNDKSIKCEQNLGHDTMYWYKQDSKKFLKIMFSYNNKELIINETVPNRFSPKSPDKAHLNLHINSLELGDSAVYFCASSPEGRHNYGYTFGSGTRLTVV.

This rearrangement joins TRBV10-3 to TRBJ1-4, with 7 positions matching TRBD1. Germline assignment: CDR1 ENHRY and CDR2 SYGVKD. This CDR3 contains 17 residues. V gave up 4 bases and J gave up 8 bases; unmatched junction bases: 16. The CDR3 nucleotides are TGTGCCATCAGTGGACAGGGTAACGGGGGGATGAAGGAAAAACTGTTTTTT. Its translation: CAISGQGNGGMKEKLFF.

This clonotype was counted ten times or more. V usage is TRBV29-1 and J usage is TRBJ2-7, with 8 bases lining up with TRBD1. Germline loops: CDR1 SQVTM, CDR2 ANQGSEA. The CDR3 sequence is 13 residues long. The J segment lost 2 bases and the V segment lost 5 bases, leaving 5 bases of the junction unmatched. The CDR3 DNA follows: TGCAGCGTTATGGACAGGGTGGCCTACGAGCAGTACTTC. This sequence encodes CSVMDRVAYEQYF.

Only a few counts were recorded for this clonotype. Here the CDR3 reads CASSLDDYLPYEQYF. CDR3 nucleotides: TGTGCCAGCAGCTTAGATGACTACCTACCCTACGAGCAGTACTTC. This chain uses TRBV11-2 with TRBJ2-7; D might be TRBD2 (5 bases). The germline V gene has CDR1 SGHAT and CDR2 FQNNGV. Trimming cost V 0 bases and J 2 bases, with 11 bases left between them. This CDR3 is 15 amino acids long.

The chain couples TRBV4-2 to TRBJ1-2; 11 bases are shared with TRBD1. CDR3 length equals 15 residues. Germline loops: CDR1 LGHNA, CDR2 YNFKEQ. With V trimmed by 2 bases and J by 7 bases, 6 bases remained unmatched. The DNA for the CDR3 is TGTGCCAGCAGCCAACTAGGACAGGGGGCAAGTGGCTACACCTTC. Translating it yields CASSQLGQGASGYTF.

The V and J genes are TRBV7-2 and TRBJ2-5; D possibly uses TRBD1 or TRBD2 (6 bases each). The CDR3 is made up of 17 amino acids. Germline V gene sequence: CDR1 SGHTA, CDR2 FQGNSA. V lost 6 bases, J lost 4 bases, and 24 bases lay in between. In DNA, the CDR3 is TGTGCCAGCAGGCCCAGGGGTCGGGAGTTCCGAGGAGAGACCCAGTACTTC. Translation: CASRPRGREFRGETQYF.